This T cell receptor (beta chain) was profiled in a study of T cell changes during pregnancy in multiple sclerosis. Assay: immunoSEQ multiplex PCR; the TCRdb copy retains only in-frame clones and omits some. The table records 35,000 to 45,000 clones, 90% of them present only once. CDR3 length equals 15 residues. Losses at the gene ends were 2 bases for V and 4 bases for J; bases not matched to a gene: 6. Germline CDR1 SGHVS, CDR2 FQNEAQ. This TCR was sampled from a female donor in good health, enrolled as a control in a pregnancy study. The V gene is TRBV7-8, the J gene TRBJ2-7, with 9 bases lining up with TRBD1. The material sequenced was peripheral blood, taken in the third trimester of pregnancy. In nucleotides, the CDR3 is TGTGCCAGCAGCTTATCGGACAGGGGACCATACGAGCAGTACTTC. Its protein product is CASSLSDRGPYEQYF.